The clone carrying this T cell receptor (beta chain) was observed once. As yet, its antigen is unknown. Sequenced by immunoSEQ multiplex PCR; TCRdb stores in-frame clones only, minus some. The table includes about 1.1 million clones, around 78% detected once. This record comes from a study of shared clonotypes between healthy human individuals. Study-level results: Generally, naive subsets (rather than memory subsets) showed larger estimated richness.

J gave up 6 bases and V 3 bases, and 8 bases lay outside the gene matches. There are 14 residues in the CDR3. CDR1 is SGHDN, CDR2 FVKESK, per germline. J is TRBJ2-7 and V is TRBV14, with 7 bases aligning to TRBD1. This clonotype originated in a man aged 18-30 years in good health. Some clones in this sample may be carry-over from other donors' samples. The sample comprised memory CD4+ T cells from PBMCs. Stated subset: CD45RA-negative fraction. The CDR3 nucleotides read TGTGCCAGCAGCCACCGACAGGGTTCTTTCGAGCAGTACTTC. Its protein is CASSHRQGSFEQYF.